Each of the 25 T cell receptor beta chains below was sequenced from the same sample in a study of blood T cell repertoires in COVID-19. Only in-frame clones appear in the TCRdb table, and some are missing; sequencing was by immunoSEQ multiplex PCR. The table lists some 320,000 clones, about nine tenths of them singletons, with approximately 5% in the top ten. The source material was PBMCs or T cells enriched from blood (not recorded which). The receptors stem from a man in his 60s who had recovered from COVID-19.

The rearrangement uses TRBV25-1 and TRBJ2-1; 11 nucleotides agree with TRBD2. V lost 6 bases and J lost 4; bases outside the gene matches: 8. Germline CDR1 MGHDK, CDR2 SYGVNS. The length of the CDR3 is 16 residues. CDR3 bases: TGTGCCAGCAGCGAAATGGGACTAGCGGAATACAATGAGCAGTTCTTC. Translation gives CASSEMGLAEYNEQFF. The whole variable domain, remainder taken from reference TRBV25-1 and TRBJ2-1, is EADIYQTPRYLVIGTGKKITLECSQTMGHDKMYWYQQDPGMELHLIHYSYGVNSTEKGDLSSESTVSRIRTEHFPLTLESARPSHTSQYLCASSEMGLAEYNEQFFGPGTRLTVL.

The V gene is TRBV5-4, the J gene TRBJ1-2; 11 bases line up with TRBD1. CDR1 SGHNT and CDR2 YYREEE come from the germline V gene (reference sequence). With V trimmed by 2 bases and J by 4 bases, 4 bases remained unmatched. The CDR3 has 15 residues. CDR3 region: CASSLVGTGGYGYTF. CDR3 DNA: TGTGCCAGCAGCTTAGTCGGGACAGGGGGCTATGGCTACACCTTC.

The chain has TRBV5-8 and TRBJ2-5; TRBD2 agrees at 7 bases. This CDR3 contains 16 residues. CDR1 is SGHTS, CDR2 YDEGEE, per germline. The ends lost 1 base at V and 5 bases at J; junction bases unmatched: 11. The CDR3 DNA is TGTGCCAGCAGCTTGCGCGTAGGGGAGGGATGGGAGACCCAGTACTTC. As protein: CASSLRVGEGWETQYF.

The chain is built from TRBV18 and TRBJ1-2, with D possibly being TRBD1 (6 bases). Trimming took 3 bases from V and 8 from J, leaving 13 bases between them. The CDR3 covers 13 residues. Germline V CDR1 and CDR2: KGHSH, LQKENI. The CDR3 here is CASSPTGSEGYTF. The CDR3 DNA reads TGTGCCAGCTCACCGACAGGCTCTGAGGGCTACACCTTC.

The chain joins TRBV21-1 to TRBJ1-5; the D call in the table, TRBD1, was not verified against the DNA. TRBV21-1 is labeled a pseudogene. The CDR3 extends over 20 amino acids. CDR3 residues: CASSMGQGCAEGAGNQPQHF. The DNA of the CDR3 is TGTGCCAGCAGCATGGGACAGGGATGTGCGGAAGGAGCGGGCAATCAGCCCCAGCATTTT.

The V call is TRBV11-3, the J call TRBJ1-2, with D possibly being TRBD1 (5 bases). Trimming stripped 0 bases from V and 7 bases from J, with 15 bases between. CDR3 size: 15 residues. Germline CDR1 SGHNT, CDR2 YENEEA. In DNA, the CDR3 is TGTGCCAGCAGCTTAGATCGGGGGACGAAATTTGGCTACACCTTC. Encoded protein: CASSLDRGTKFGYTF.

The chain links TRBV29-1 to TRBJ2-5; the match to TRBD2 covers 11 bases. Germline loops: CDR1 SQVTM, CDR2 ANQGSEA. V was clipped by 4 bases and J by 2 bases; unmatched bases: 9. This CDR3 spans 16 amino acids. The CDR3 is CSVGGGLAGFQETQYF. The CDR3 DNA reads TGCAGCGTTGGGGGTGGACTAGCGGGCTTTCAAGAGACCCAGTACTTC.

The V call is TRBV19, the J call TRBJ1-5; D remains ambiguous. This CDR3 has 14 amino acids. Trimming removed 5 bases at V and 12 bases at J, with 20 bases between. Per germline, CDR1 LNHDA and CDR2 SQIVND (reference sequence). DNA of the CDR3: TGTGCCAGTAGTGTCCAGTCGACTTACTCGGGCCAGCATTTT. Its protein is CASSVQSTYSGQHF. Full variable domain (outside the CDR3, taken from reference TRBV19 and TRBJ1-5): DGGITQSPKYLFRKEGQNVTLSCEQNLNHDAMYWYRQDPGQGLRLIYYSQIVNDFQKGDIAEGYSVSREKKESFPLTVTSAQKNPTAFYLCASSVQSTYSGQHFGDGTRLSIL.

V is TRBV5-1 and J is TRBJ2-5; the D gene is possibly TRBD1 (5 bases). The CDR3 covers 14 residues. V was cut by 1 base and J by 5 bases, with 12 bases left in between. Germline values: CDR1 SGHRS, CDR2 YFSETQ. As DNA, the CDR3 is TGCGCCAGCAGCTTGAGCAGGGCAGGGGAGACCCAGTACTTC. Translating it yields CASSLSRAGETQYF.

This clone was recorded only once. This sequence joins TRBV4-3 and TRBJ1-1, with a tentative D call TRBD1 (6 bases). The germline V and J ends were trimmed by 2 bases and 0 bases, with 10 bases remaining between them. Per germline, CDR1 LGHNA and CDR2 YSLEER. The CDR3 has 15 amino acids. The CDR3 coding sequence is TGCGCCAGCAGCCAACAACAGGGTGTGAACACTGAAGCTTTCTTT. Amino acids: CASSQQQGVNTEAFF.

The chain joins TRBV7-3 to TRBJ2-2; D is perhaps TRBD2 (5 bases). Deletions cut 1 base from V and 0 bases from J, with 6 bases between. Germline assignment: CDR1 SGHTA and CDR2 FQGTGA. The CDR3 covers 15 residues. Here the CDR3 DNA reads TGTGCCAGCAGCTTAAGCGGGCCGAACACCGGGGAGCTGTTTTTT. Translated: CASSLSGPNTGELFF.

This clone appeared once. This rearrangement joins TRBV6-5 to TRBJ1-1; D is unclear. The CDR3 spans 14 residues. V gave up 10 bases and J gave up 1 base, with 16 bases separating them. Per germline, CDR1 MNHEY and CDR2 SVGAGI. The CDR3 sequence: CATRPSEANTEAFF. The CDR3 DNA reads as TGTGCCACCCGACCCTCGGAGGCGAACACTGAAGCTTTCTTT.

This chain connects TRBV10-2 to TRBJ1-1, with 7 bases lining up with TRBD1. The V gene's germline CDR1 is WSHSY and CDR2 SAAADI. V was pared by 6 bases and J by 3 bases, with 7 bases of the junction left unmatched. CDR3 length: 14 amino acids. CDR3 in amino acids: CASRFSTGYTEAFF. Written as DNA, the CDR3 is TGCGCCAGCAGATTTTCGACAGGGTACACTGAAGCTTTCTTT.

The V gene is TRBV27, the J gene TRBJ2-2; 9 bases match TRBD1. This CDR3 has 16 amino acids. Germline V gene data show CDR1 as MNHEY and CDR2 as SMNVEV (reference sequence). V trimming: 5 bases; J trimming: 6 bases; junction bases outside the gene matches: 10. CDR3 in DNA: TGTGCCAGCAGTGACCGGACAGGGGTGGGACCCGGGGAGCTGTTTTTT. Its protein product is CASSDRTGVGPGELFF.

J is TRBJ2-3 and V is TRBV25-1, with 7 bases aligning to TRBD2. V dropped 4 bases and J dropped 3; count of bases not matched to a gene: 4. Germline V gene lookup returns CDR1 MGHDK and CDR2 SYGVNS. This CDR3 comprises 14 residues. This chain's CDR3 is CASSGLAETDTQYF. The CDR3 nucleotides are TGTGCCAGCAGTGGCCTAGCGGAGACAGATACGCAGTATTTT.

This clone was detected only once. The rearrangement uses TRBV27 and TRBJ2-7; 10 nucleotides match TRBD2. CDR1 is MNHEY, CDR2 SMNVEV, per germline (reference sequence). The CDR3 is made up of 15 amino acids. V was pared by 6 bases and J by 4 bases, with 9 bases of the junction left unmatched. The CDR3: CASRRGTSELYEQYF. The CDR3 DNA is TGTGCCAGCAGAAGAGGGACTAGCGAGCTGTACGAGCAGTACTTC.

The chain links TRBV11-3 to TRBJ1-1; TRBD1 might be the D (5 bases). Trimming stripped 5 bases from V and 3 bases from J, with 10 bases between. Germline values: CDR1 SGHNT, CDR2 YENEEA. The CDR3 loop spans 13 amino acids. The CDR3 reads CASSTDMYTEAFF. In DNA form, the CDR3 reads TGTGCCAGCAGCACGGACATGTACACTGAAGCTTTCTTT.

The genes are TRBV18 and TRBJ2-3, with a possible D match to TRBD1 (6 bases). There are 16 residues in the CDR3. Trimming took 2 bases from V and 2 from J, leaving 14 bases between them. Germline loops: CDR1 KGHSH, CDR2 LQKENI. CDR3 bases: TGTGCCAGCTCACCAAGGACAGCGGTCATCACAGATACGCAGTATTTT. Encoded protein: CASSPRTAVITDTQYF. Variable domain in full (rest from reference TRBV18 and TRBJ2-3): NAGVMQNPRHLVRRRGQEARLRCSPMKGHSHVYWYRQLPEEGLKFMVYLQKENIIDESGMPKERFSAEFPKEGPSILRIQQVVRGDSAAYFCASSPRTAVITDTQYFGPGTRLTVL.

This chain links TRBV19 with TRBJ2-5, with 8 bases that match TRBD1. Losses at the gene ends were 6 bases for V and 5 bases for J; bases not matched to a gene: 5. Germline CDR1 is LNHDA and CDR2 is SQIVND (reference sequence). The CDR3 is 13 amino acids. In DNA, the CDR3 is TGTGCCAGTAGGGCGACAGGGGTGGAGACCCAGTACTTC. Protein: CASRATGVETQYF.

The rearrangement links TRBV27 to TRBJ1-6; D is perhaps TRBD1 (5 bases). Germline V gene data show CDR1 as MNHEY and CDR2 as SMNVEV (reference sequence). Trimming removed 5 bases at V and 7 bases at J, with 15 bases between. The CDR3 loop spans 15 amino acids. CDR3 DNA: TGTGCCAGCAGTCCGTTCAGGGCGGGGAATTCACCCCTCCACTTT. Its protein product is CASSPFRAGNSPLHF.

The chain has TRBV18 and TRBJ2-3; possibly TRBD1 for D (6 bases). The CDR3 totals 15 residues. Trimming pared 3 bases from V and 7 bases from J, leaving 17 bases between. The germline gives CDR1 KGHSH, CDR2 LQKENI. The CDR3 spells CASSPWTVKGHTQYF. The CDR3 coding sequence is TGTGCCAGCTCACCCTGGACAGTTAAGGGCCATACGCAGTATTTT.

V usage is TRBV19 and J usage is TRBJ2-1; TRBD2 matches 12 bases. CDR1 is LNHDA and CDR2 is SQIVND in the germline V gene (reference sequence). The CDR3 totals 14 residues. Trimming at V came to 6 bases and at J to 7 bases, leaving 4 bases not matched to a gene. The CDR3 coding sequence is TGTGCCAGTAGGACTAGCGGGAGCTCTAATGAGCAGTTCTTC. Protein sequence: CASRTSGSSNEQFF.

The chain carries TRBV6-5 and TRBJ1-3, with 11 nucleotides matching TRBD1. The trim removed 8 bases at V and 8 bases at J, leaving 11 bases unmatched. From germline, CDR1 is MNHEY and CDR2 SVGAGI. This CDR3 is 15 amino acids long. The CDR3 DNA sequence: TGTGCCAGCGGGCCCGCCGGACAGGGGGCATACACCATATATTTT. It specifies CASGPAGQGAYTIYF.

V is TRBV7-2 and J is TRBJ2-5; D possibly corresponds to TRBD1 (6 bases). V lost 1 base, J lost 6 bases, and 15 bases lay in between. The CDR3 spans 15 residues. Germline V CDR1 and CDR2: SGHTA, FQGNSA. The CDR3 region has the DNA TGTGCCAGCAGCTTAGAACAGGGTTGGTTGCAGACCCAGTACTTC. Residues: CASSLEQGWLQTQYF.

The CDR3 bases are TGTGCCAGCAGCGCTACAGGGGGGGATCAGCCCCAGCATTTT. Residues: CASSATGGDQPQHF. The rearrangement uses TRBV7-3 and TRBJ1-5; TRBD1 matches 8 bases. Trimming cost V 5 bases and J 5 bases; bases outside gene matches: 5. This CDR3 region has 14 residues. Germline CDR1 is SGHTA and CDR2 is FQGTGA.